This TCR beta chain emerged from a study of early T cells in non-severe SARS-CoV-2 infection (dated by TCRdb to the early 2020s). About the study as a whole: Because TCR sequencing was done on bulk RNA from unsorted whole blood, the alpha and beta chains could not be paired.

This clonotype is identified as medium-sized (0.01 to 0.1%). Its target antigen remains unknown. Nothing much larger sits one base from this clone, and base qualities are not available. The library was prepared using 5' RACE. TCRdb names NextSeq 500 as the instrument used. Unique molecular identifiers were attached to individual cDNA molecules in the TCR library protocol so that sequencing error and PCR bias could be corrected. Both TCR alpha and beta chains were sequenced, and tight co-correlation was observed between alpha and beta sequence abundances in each sample. In the source study's methods: Decombinator V4 was used to annotate TCR sequences for V gene, J gene and CDR3. Expanded TCRs were defined as changing significantly between any two time points under a Poisson model with p below 0.0001. Abundances of TCRs were expressed as counts per million after normalisation to the total number of TCRs sequenced in each sample. MAIT TCRs were defined by TRAV1-2 paired with TRAJ12, TRAJ20 or TRAJ33, and iNKT TCRs by TRAV10 paired with TRAJ18. VDJdb, accessed 1 November 2021, was searched for CMV, EBV and SARS-CoV-2 annotated TCRs, excluding TCRs annotated for multiple antigens. TCRdb redid the processing of the public reads, applying fastp at Q25 and MiXCR, and retained in-frame beta chains. CDR3 protein sequences are deduplicated, and each keeps its most common genes and DNA. The V and J calls reflect TCRdb's pipeline rather than the authors' work. The sample table contains some 29,000 distinct CDR3 sequences; only one count was recorded for 5.3% of them. Around 4.5% of the sample belongs to the ten largest clones.

At the junction V is shortened by 6 bases and J by 9 bases; bases outside the gene matches: 6. Taken from cysteine to phenylalanine, the CDR3 has 13 residues. The entry retains the CDR3 DNA only, 39 bases that are in frame from base 1. CDR1 KGHDR and CDR2 SFDVKD are derived from the germline V gene. Set within a cohort of healthcare workers in London, UK, this nested case-control study involved weekly PCR testing of nasopharyngeal swabs along with blood sampling. Healthcare workers were recruited during the week of the UK lockdown, between 23 and 31 March 2020, and followed weekly for up to roughly 15 weeks. The paper as a whole reports these results and caveats: VDJdb matching was skewed toward anti-spike CD8 responses and likely underestimated virus-specific expansions, missing private and CD4 specificities.

The receptor chain draws on TRBV24-1 and TRBJ2-1; TRBD2 matches 8 bases in the middle. The clonotype originates from an adult who was a healthcare worker with PCR-confirmed SARS-CoV-2 infection or an uninfected control (not recorded which). Sequenced material: whole blood. The CDR3 loop reads CATSLSGTAEQFF. The DNA reads as follows: TGTGCCACCAGTCTTAGCGGGACTGCTGAGCAGTTCTTC.